This passage covers 9 T cell receptor beta chains from one sample sequenced in a study of cytomegalovirus exposure and HLA in healthy donors (TCRdb year 2017). Library generation was performed with the immunoSEQ multiplex PCR assay. For the multiplex PCR, a mixture combining 60 forward primers for TCR Vbeta segments and 13 reverse primers for TCR Jbeta segments was used. In TCRdb, the immuneACCESS table is reduced to in-frame sequences with V and J assigned. These tables do not hold every clone; where another copy was compared, an unresolved V gene accounts for under half, and the others remain unexplained. The sample table gives fewer than 85,000 clones. The ten largest clones capture approximately 4.5% of the sample. Sequencing was done on a sample of PBMCs. Source of these receptors: a middle-aged woman in good health and CMV-seropositive.

CDR3 protein: CASSQDPSGTGGNTIYF. CDR3 DNA: TGCGCCAGCAGCCAAGATCCATCCGGGACAGGCGGAAACACCATATATTTT. The chain carries TRBV4-3 and TRBJ1-3; 8 bases agree with TRBD1. This CDR3 contains 17 residues. Germline trimming cut 0 bases from V and 4 bases from J; bases unmatched to any gene: 8. The V gene's germline CDR1 is LGHNA and CDR2 YSLEER.

V gene TRBV29-1 combines with J gene TRBJ2-7, with D possibly being TRBD2 (6 bases). The length of the CDR3 is 13 residues. The germline CDR1 and CDR2 sequences are SQVTM and ANQGSEA. Trimming removed 6 bases from V and 7 bases from J, with 19 bases in between. CDR3 sequence reads: CSVGGARVGEQYF. As DNA, the CDR3 is TGCAGCGTAGGAGGGGCCAGGGTCGGAGAGCAGTACTTC.

The J gene is TRBJ1-1, the V gene TRBV6-1; TRBD1 matches at 10 bases. Germline assignment: CDR1 MNHNS and CDR2 SASEGT. The CDR3 has 20 amino acids. V was pared by 3 bases and J by 5 bases, with 21 bases of the junction left unmatched. CDR3 nucleotides: TGTGCCAGCAGTGATAGGGGACAGGGGTCCGTTAGGGGTCGTTGGACTGAAGCTTTCTTT. Its translation: CASSDRGQGSVRGRWTEAFF.

The rearrangement uses TRBV29-1 and TRBJ1-2; D gene uncertain. The CDR3 contains 12 residues. Germline V gene sequence: CDR1 SQVTM, CDR2 ANQGSEA. The V end was cut by 3 bases, the J end by 3 bases, with 8 bases between. CDR3 region: CSVDAGHYGYTF. The CDR3 region has the DNA TGCAGCGTTGACGCGGGCCACTATGGCTACACCTTC.

The chain is built from TRBV5-4 and TRBJ1-2; D might be TRBD1 (5 bases). Deletions cut 1 base from V and 0 bases from J, with 10 bases between. CDR3 length: 15 residues. The germline V gene has CDR1 SGHNT and CDR2 YYREEE (reference sequence). The CDR3 DNA reads TGTGCCAGCAGCTTGTCCAGGGTAACTAACTATGGCTACACCTTC. Amino acid sequence: CASSLSRVTNYGYTF.

About this clone itself: Other DNA sequences in this specimen translate into the identical CDR3. V and J are TRBV5-1 and TRBJ1-4; no clear D. This CDR3 is 15 amino acids long. With 4 bases removed from V and 0 bases from J, the gap between germline ends came to 10 bases. CDR1 and CDR2 (germline): SGHRS, YFSETQ. DNA of the CDR3: TGCGCCAGCAGCCCAGCGGACCCAACTAATGAAAAACTGTTTTTT. It specifies CASSPADPTNEKLFF.

This chain joins TRBV2 and TRBJ2-2; 10 positions match TRBD2. The junction had 0 bases not matched to a gene; V was cut back by 4 bases and J by 1 base. Germline assignment: CDR1 SNHLY and CDR2 FYNNEI. The CDR3 contains 15 residues. CDR3 DNA sequence: TGTGCCAGCAGTGGGACTAGCGGGAACACCGGGGAGCTGTTTTTT. Translated, it gives CASSGTSGNTGELFF.

This chain links TRBV15 with TRBJ2-7; D is unresolved. Germline CDR1 reads LNHNV; CDR2 reads YYDKDF (reference sequence). The V and J ends lost 0 bases and 2 bases respectively, with 2 bases between them. The CDR3 loop spans 12 amino acids. CDR3 residues: CATSRDAYEQYF. The CDR3 DNA sequence: TGTGCCACCAGCAGAGACGCCTACGAGCAGTACTTC. Looking up the rest from reference TRBV15 and TRBJ2-7 gives the full variable domain: DAMVIQNPRYQVTQFGKPVTLSCSQTLNHNVMYWYQQKSSQAPKLLFHYYDKDFNNEADTPDNFQSRRPNTSFCFLDIRSPGLGDTAMYLCATSRDAYEQYFGPGTRLTVT.

The V call is TRBV7-8, the J call TRBJ2-7; 9 positions match TRBD2. The CDR3 contains 16 residues. V trimming: 1 base; J trimming: 5 bases; junction bases outside the gene matches: 9. Per the germline V gene, CDR1 is SGHVS and CDR2 is FQNEAQ. The CDR3 is CASSLGAGGRGNEQYF. The CDR3 region has the DNA TGTGCCAGCAGCTTAGGGGCGGGGGGGCGAGGCAACGAGCAGTACTTC.